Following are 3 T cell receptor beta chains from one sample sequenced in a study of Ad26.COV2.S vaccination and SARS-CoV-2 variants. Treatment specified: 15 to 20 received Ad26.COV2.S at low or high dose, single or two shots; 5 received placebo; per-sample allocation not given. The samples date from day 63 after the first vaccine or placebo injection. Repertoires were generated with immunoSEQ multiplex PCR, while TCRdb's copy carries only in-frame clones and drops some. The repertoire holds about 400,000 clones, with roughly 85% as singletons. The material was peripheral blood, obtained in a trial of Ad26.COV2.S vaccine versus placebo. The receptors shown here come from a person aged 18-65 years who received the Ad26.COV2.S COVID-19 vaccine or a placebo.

The CDR3 spells CSIPRGDSHASDEQYF. CDR3 nucleotide sequence: TGCAGCATTCCTCGAGGAGACAGCCATGCTTCCGACGAGCAGTACTTC. This chain connects TRBV29-1 to TRBJ2-7; TRBD1 might be the D (5 bases). The CDR3 length is 16 residues. V was cut by 8 bases and J by 5 bases, with 28 bases left in between. The germline V gene encodes CDR1 SQVTM and CDR2 ANQGSEA.

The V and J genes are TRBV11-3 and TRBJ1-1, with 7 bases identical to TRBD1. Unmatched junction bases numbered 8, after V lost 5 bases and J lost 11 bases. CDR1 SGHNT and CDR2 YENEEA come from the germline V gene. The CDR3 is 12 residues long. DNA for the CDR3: TGTGCCAGCAGCGGACCGGGACAGAGTGCTTTCTTT. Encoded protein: CASSGPGQSAFF.

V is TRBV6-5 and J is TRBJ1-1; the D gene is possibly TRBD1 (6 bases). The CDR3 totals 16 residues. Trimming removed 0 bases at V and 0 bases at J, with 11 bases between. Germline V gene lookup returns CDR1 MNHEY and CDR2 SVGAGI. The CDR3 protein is CASSYSRGTMNTEAFF. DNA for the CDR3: TGTGCCAGCAGTTACTCGAGAGGGACAATGAACACTGAAGCTTTCTTT.